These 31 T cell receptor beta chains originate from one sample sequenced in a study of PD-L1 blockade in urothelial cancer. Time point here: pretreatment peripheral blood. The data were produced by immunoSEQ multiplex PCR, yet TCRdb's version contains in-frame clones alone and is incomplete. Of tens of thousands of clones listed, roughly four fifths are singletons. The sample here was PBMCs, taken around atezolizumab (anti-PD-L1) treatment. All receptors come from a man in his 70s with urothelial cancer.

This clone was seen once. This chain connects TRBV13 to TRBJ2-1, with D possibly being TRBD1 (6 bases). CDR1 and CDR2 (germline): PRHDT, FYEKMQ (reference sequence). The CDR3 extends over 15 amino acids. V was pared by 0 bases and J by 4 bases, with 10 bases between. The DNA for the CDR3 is TGTGCCAGCAGCTTAGGACAGGGACGTTACAATGAGCAGTTCTTC. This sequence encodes CASSLGQGRYNEQFF.

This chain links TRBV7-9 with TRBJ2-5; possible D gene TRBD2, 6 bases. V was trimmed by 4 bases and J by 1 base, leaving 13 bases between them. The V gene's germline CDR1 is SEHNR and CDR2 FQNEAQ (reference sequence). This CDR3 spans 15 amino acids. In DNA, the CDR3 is TGTGCCAGCAGCTCCTTTGCGGGGTTCCAAGAGACCCAGTACTTC. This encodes CASSSFAGFQETQYF.

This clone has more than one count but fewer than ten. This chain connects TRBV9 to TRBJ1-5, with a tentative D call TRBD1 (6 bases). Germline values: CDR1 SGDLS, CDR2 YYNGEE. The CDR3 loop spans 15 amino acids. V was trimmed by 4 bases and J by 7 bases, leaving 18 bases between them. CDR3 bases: TGTGCCAGCAGCCGCTCAGGGGAAAATGCGCAGCCCCAGCATTTT. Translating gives CASSRSGENAQPQHF.

The CDR3 DNA reads TGTGCCAGCAGCCCACAGGGGGCGGCCTACTATGGCTACACCTTC. Translating gives CASSPQGAAYYGYTF. The chain combines TRBV6-6 with TRBJ1-2; 9 positions agree with TRBD1. CDR1 MNHNY and CDR2 SVGAGI come from the germline V gene (reference sequence). This CDR3 contains 15 residues. Unmatched junction bases numbered 8, after V lost 6 bases and J lost 3 bases.

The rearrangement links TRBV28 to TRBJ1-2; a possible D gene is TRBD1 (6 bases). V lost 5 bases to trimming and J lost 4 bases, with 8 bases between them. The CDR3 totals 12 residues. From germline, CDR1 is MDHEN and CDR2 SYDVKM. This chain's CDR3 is CASSNRVYGYTF. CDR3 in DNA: TGTGCCAGCAGTAACAGGGTCTATGGCTACACCTTC.

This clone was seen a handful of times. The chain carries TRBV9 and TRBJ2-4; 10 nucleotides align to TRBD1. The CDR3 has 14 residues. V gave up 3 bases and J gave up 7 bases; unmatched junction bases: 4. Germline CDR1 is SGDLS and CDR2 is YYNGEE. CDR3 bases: TGTGCCAGCAGCGAGTGGGACAGGGGTAACATTCAGTACTTC. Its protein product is CASSEWDRGNIQYF.

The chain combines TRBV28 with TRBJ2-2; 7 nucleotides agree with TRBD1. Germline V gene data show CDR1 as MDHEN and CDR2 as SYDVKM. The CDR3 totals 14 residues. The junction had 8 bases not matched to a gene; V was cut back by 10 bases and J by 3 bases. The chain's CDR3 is CATRDSVYTGELFF. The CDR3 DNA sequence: TGTGCCACCCGGGACAGCGTCTACACCGGGGAGCTGTTTTTT.

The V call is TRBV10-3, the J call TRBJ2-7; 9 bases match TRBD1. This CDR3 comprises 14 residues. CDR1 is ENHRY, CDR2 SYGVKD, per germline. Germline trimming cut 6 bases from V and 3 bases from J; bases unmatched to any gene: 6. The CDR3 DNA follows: TGTGCCATCAGCCTGGGACAGGGAGTCTACGAGCAGTACTTC. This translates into CAISLGQGVYEQYF.

CDR3: CASSETGGTTDTQYF. Here the CDR3 DNA reads TGTGCCAGCAGTGAAACAGGGGGTACCACAGATACGCAGTATTTT. V usage is TRBV6-1 and J usage is TRBJ2-3, with TRBD1 identical over 8 bases. The V gene end was trimmed by 2 bases and the J gene end by 2 bases; junction bases not matched to a gene: 3. Germline assignment: CDR1 MNHNS and CDR2 SASEGT. The CDR3 covers 15 residues.

This CDR3 reads CASSNYRDSNTEAFF. Here the CDR3 DNA reads TGTGCCAGCAGCAATTACCGGGACAGTAACACTGAAGCTTTCTTT. The chain has TRBV7-9 and TRBJ1-1; 7 bases fit TRBD1. After removal of 5 bases from V and 2 bases from J, the junction contained 8 bases not matched to a gene. Germline loops: CDR1 SEHNR, CDR2 FQNEAQ (reference sequence). The CDR3 covers 15 residues.

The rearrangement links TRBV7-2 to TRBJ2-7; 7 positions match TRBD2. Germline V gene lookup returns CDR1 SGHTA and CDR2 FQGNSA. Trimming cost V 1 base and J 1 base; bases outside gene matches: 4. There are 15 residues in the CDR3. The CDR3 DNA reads TGTGCCAGCAGCTTAGAGGGACTAATATCCTACGAGCAGTACTTC. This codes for CASSLEGLISYEQYF.

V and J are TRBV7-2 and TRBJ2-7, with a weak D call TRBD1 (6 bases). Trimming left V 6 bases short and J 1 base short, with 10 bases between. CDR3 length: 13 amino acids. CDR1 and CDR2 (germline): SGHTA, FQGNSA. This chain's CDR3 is CASSRTVSYEQYF. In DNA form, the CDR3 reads TGTGCCAGCAGTAGGACAGTTTCCTACGAGCAGTACTTC.

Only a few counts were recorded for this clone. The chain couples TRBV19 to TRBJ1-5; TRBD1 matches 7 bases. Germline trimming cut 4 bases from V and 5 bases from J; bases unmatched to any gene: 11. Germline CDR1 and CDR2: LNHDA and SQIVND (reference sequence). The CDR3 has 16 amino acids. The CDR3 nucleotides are TGTGCCAGTAGTACGAAGACCGGGACAGATTATCAGCCCCAGCATTTT. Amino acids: CASSTKTGTDYQPQHF.

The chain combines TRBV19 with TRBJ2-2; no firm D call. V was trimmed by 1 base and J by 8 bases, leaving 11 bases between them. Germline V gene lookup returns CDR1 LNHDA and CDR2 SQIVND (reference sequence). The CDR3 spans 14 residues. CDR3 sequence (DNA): TGTGCCAGTAGTATAGTTGGGCAGTCAGGGGAGCTGTTTTTT. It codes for CASSIVGQSGELFF.

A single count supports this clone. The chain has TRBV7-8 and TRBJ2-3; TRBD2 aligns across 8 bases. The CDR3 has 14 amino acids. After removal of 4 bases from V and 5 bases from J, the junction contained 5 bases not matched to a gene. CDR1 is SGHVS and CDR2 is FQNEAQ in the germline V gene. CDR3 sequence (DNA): TGTGCCAGCAGCTCCGGGACTAGAAGAGATACGCAGTATTTT. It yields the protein CASSSGTRRDTQYF.

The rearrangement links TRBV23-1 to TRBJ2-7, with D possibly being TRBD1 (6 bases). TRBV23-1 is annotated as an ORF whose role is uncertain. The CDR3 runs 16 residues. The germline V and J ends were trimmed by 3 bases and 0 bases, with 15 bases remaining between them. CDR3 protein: CASSHLPGHRSYEQYF. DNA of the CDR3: TGCGCCAGCAGTCATCTCCCGGGACACCGCTCCTACGAGCAGTACTTC.

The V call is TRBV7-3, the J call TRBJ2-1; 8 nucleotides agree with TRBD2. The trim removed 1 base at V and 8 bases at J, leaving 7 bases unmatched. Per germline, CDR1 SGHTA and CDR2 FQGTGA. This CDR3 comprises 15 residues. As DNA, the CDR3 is TGTGCCAGCAGCTTAAGGGCCCCCGGGAGGGATGAGCAGTTCTTC. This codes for CASSLRAPGRDEQFF. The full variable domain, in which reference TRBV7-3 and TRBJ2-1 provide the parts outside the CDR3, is GAGVSQTPSNKVTEKGKYVELRCDPISGHTALYWYRQSLGQGPEFLIYFQGTGAADDSGLPNDRFFAVRPEGSVSTLKIQRTERGDSAVYLCASSLRAPGRDEQFFGPGTRLTVL.

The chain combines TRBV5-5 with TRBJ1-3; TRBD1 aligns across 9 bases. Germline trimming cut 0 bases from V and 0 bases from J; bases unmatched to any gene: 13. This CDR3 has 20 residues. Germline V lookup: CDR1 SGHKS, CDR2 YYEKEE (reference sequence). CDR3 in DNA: TGTGCCAGCAGCTTGGAGGGACAGGGAGGATTTGGGGGCTCTGGAAACACCATATATTTT. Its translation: CASSLEGQGGFGGSGNTIYF.

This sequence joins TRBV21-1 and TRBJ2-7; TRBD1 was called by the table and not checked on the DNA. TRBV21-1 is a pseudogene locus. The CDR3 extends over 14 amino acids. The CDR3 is CASSKGRTAYEQYF. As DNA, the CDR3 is TGTGCCAGCAGCAAAGGAAGGACAGCCTACGAGCAGTACTTC.

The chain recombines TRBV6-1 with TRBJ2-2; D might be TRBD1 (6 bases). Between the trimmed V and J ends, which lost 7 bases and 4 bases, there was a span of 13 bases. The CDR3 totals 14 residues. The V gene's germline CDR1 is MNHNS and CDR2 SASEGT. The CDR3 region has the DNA TGTGCCAGCATTAATACAGGGACCACCGGGGAGCTGTTTTTT. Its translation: CASINTGTTGELFF.

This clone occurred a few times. The CDR3 nucleotides are TGTGCCAGCAGCCCAGGGGCCGGGGAGCTGTTTTTT. Translated: CASSPGAGELFF. This sequence joins TRBV7-8 and TRBJ2-2; a possible D gene is TRBD1 (6 bases). CDR3 length: 12 amino acids. Germline CDR1 is SGHVS and CDR2 is FQNEAQ. With 5 bases removed from V and 6 bases from J, the gap between germline ends came to 7 bases.

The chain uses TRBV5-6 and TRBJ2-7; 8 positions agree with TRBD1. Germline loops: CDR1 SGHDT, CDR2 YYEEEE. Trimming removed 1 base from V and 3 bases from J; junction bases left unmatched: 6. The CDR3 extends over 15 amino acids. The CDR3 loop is CASSLNGQGYYEQYF. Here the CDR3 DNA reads TGTGCCAGCAGCTTGAACGGACAGGGTTACTACGAGCAGTACTTC.

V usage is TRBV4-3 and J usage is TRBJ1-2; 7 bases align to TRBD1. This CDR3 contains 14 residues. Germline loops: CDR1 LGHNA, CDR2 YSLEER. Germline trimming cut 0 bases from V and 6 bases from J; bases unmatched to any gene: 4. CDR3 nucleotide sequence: TGCGCCAGCAGCCAAGACGGAACAGGGGATGGCTACACCTTC. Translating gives CASSQDGTGDGYTF.

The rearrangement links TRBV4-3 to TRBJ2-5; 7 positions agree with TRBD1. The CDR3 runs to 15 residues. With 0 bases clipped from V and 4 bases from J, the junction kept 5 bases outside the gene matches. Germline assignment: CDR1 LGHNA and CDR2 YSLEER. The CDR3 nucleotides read TGCGCCAGCAGCCAAGATTCGACAGGGAGAGAGACCCAGTACTTC. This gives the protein CASSQDSTGRETQYF.

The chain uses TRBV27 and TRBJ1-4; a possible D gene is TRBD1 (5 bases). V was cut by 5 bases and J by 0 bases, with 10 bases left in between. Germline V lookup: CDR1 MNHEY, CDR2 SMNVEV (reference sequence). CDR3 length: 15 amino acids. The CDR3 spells CASSPHRTTNEKLFF. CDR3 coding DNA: TGTGCCAGCAGTCCGCACAGGACAACTAATGAAAAACTGTTTTTT. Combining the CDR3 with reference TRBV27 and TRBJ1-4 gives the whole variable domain EAQVTQNPRYLITVTGKKLTVTCSQNMNHEYMSWYRQDPGLGLRQIYYSMNVEVTDKGDVPEGYKVSRKEKRNFPLILESPSPNQTSLYFCASSPHRTTNEKLFFGSGTQLSVL.

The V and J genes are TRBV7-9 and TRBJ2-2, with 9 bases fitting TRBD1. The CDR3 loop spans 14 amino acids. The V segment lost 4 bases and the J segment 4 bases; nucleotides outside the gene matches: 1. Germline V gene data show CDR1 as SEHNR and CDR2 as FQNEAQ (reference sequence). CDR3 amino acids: CASSSQGATGELFF. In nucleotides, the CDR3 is TGTGCCAGCAGCTCACAGGGGGCCACCGGGGAGCTGTTTTTT.

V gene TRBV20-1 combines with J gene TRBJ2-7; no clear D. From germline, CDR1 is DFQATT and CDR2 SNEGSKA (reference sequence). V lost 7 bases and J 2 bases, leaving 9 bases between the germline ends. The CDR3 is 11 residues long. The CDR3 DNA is TGCAGTGTGGAGAGCCCCTACGAGCAGTACTTC. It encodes CSVESPYEQYF.

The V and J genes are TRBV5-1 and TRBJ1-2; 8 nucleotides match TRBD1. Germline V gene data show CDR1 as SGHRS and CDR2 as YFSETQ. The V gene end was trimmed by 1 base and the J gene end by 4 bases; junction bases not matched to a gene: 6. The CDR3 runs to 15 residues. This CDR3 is CASSLSRGLGYGYTF. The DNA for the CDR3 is TGCGCCAGCAGCTTGTCCAGGGGGCTCGGCTATGGCTACACCTTC.

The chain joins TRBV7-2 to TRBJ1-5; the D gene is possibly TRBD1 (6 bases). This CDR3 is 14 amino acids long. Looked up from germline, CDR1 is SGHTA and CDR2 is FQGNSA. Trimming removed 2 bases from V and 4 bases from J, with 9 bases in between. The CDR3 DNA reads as TGTGCCAGCAGCTTAAGGCAGGGGAATCAGCCCCAGCATTTT. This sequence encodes CASSLRQGNQPQHF. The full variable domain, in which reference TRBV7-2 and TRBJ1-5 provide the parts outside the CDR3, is GAGVSQSPSNKVTEKGKDVELRCDPISGHTALYWYRQSLGQGLEFLIYFQGNSAPDKSGLPSDRFSAERTGGSVSTLTIQRTQQEDSAVYLCASSLRQGNQPQHFGDGTRLSIL.

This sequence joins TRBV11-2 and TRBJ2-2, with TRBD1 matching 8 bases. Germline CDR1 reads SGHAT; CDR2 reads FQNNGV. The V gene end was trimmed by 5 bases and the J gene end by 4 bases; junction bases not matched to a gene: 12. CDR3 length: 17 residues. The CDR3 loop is CASSASTGRGPTGELFF. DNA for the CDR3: TGTGCCAGCAGCGCCTCAACGGGCAGGGGGCCCACCGGGGAGCTGTTTTTT. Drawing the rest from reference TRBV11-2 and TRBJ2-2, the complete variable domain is EAGVAQSPRYKIIEKRQSVAFWCNPISGHATLYWYQQILGQGPKLLIQFQNNGVVDDSQLPKDRFSAERLKGVDSTLKIQPAKLEDSAVYLCASSASTGRGPTGELFFGEGSRLTVL.

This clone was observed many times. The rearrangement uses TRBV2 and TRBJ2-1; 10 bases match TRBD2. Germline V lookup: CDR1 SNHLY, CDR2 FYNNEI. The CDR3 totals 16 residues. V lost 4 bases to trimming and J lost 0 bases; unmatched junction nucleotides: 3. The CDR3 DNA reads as TGTGCCAGCAGTGGGGGACTAGCGAGCTCCTACAATGAGCAGTTCTTC. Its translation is CASSGGLASSYNEQFF.